Each of the 13 T cell receptor beta chains below was sequenced from the same sample in a study of molecular identifiers for immune sequencing clone quantification. TCRdb recomputed calls from the PCR reads with MiXCR, one row per CDR3 protein. The repertoire has a few hundred thousand distinct CDR3 sequences, roughly 23% of them found once; the top ten carry 0.65% to 0.95%. The sample was naive CD8+ T cells from blood, with Jurkat cell RNA spiked in. Subset reported: FACS-sorted CD8+CD4-CCR7+CD45RA+ naive T cells. The source is a human donor in good health. Some libraries in this study had Jurkat cell RNA spiked in.

V usage is TRBV19 and J usage is TRBJ2-1; 8 nucleotides align to TRBD2. J was trimmed by 9 bases and V by 6 bases; bases with no gene match: 7. Per the germline V gene, CDR1 is LNHDA and CDR2 is SQIVND (reference sequence). The CDR3 length is 13 residues. CDR3 sequence: CASSPGTRGEQFF. CDR3 bases: TGTGCCAGTAGCCCAGGGACTAGAGGTGAGCAGTTCTTC. Using reference TRBV19 and TRBJ2-1 for the parts outside the CDR3, the full variable domain is DGGITQSPKYLFRKEGQNVTLSCEQNLNHDAMYWYRQDPGQGLRLIYYSQIVNDFQKGDIAEGYSVSREKKESFPLTVTSAQKNPTAFYLCASSPGTRGEQFFGPGTRLTVL.

This clonotype was detected ten times or more. The chain is built from TRBV5-4 and TRBJ2-3; 9 bases align to TRBD1. Germline trimming cut 3 bases from V and 4 bases from J; bases unmatched to any gene: 3. There are 14 residues in the CDR3. Germline CDR1 SGHNT, CDR2 YYREEE (reference sequence). CDR3 in DNA: TGTGCCAGCAGCTCGGGACAGGGACCAGATACGCAGTATTTT. Its translation is CASSSGQGPDTQYF.

Worth noting for this clonotype: A read error may explain this, as a much larger clone is one base away. This chain connects TRBV5-4 to TRBJ2-2, with D perhaps matching TRBD2 (5 bases). The CDR3 runs 13 residues. CDR1 SGHNT and CDR2 YYREEE come from the germline V gene (reference sequence). The DNA of the CDR3 is TGTGCCAGCAGAGCGACGAGGACCGGGGAGCCGTTTTTT. The encoded protein is CASRATRTGEPFF.

This clonotype was seen many times. The chain combines TRBV19 with TRBJ1-4; D may be TRBD1 (5 bases). Germline V lookup: CDR1 LNHDA, CDR2 SQIVND (reference sequence). The CDR3 extends over 15 amino acids. V was clipped by 3 bases and J by 0 bases, with 8 bases between them. The CDR3 loop reads CASSITGATNEKLFF. The CDR3 nucleotides read TGTGCCAGTAGTATTACAGGCGCAACTAATGAAAAACTGTTTTTT. The full variable domain, rest sourced from reference TRBV19 and TRBJ1-4, is DGGITQSPKYLFRKEGQNVTLSCEQNLNHDAMYWYRQDPGQGLRLIYYSQIVNDFQKGDIAEGYSVSREKKESFPLTVTSAQKNPTAFYLCASSITGATNEKLFFGSGTQLSVL.

A note on this clonotype: This clone may be a read error of a much larger clone one base away. The chain uses TRBV19 and TRBJ1-5; the D gene is possibly TRBD1 (5 bases). The germline V gene encodes CDR1 LNHDA and CDR2 SQIVND (reference sequence). The ends were cut back, 6 bases at V and 0 bases at J, with 18 bases in the middle. The CDR3 consists of 17 residues. CDR3 sequence: CASRAHTGSNSNQPQHF. In DNA form, the CDR3 reads TGTGCCAGTAGAGCCCACACAGGCTCTAATAGCAATCAGCCCCAGCATTTT.

This clonotype turned up a few times. The chain uses TRBV19 and TRBJ1-5; possibly TRBD1 for D (5 bases). Trimming shortened V by 5 bases and J by 6 bases, and 14 bases separated the two germline ends. The CDR3 covers 14 residues. Germline CDR1 and CDR2: LNHDA and SQIVND (reference sequence). CDR3 residues: CASSSGGGTQPQHF. The CDR3 DNA is TGTGCCAGTAGTTCGGGGGGGGGGACTCAGCCCCAGCATTTT.

Notes on this clonotype: A read error may explain this, as a much larger clone is one base away. This is likely a read error, given that the CDR3 carries no conserved phenylalanine or tryptophan at its end. V is TRBV7-2 and J is TRBJ2-1, with 7 bases matching TRBD2. The junction had 8 bases not matched to a gene; V was cut back by 2 bases and J by 7 bases. The CDR3 is 15 amino acids. Germline V CDR1 and CDR2: SGHTA, FQGNSA. The CDR3 region is CASSLLLGGGNEQFL. The CDR3 DNA sequence: TGTGCCAGCAGCTTATTACTGGGGGGGGGTAATGAGCAGTTCCTC.

This clonotype was counted at least ten times. The chain combines TRBV3-1 with TRBJ1-1; TRBD1 aligns across 12 bases. This CDR3 has 17 amino acids. Germline-derived CDR1 and CDR2 are LGHDT and YNNKEL (reference sequence). The J segment lost 4 bases and the V segment lost 3 bases, leaving 9 bases of the junction unmatched. The CDR3 region has the DNA TGTGCCAGCAGCCAGGGGGACAGGGGGCGGGTTGGCACTGAAGCTTTCTTT. Translating it yields CASSQGDRGRVGTEAFF. The variable domain in full, completed from reference TRBV3-1 and TRBJ1-1, reads DTAVSQTPKYLVTQMGNDKSIKCEQNLGHDTMYWYKQDSKKFLKIMFSYNNKELIINETVPNRFSPKSPDKAHLNLHINSLELGDSAVYFCASSQGDRGRVGTEAFFGQGTRLTVV.

With respect to this clonotype: This may be a read error, as it is one base from a much larger clone. The chain uses TRBV4-1 and TRBJ2-3; D is ambiguous. Germline V lookup: CDR1 MGHRA, CDR2 YSYEKL. This CDR3 is built from 14 residues. The CDR3 here is CASSQDSTADTRYF. CDR3 sequence (DNA): TGCGCCAGCAGCCAAGATTCGACCGCAGATACGCGGTATTTT.

Ten or more counts support this clonotype. The chain uses TRBV5-1 and TRBJ2-7; 8 nucleotides agree with TRBD1. The ends lost 0 bases at V and 2 bases at J; junction bases unmatched: 10. The CDR3 extends over 17 amino acids. Germline assignment: CDR1 SGHRS and CDR2 YFSETQ. CDR3 nucleotide sequence: TGCGCCAGCAGCTTGGCCGTCGGACAGGGTGCGGCCTACGAGCAGTACTTC. It codes for CASSLAVGQGAAYEQYF.

The rearrangement uses TRBV12-3 or TRBV12-4 and TRBJ2-3; 8 bases line up with TRBD2. Trimming cost V 4 bases and J 3 bases; bases outside gene matches: 12. The CDR3 spans 17 residues. The CDR3 is CASSSTSGGPGTDTQYF. Written as DNA, the CDR3 is TGTGCCAGCAGTTCGACCTCGGGGGGGCCCGGGACAGATACGCAGTATTTT.

The CDR3 DNA sequence: TGCGCCAGCAGCCCCGCCAGGGGCCAGCCCCAGCATTTT. Translation gives CASSPARGQPQHF. The chain is built from TRBV4-3 and TRBJ1-5; possible D gene TRBD1, 6 bases. Per germline, CDR1 LGHNA and CDR2 YSLEER. Trimming stripped 4 bases from V and 7 bases from J, with 11 bases between. The CDR3 is 13 amino acids.

This clonotype was observed a handful of times. CDR3 coding DNA: TGTGCCAGTAGTGTGACTAGCGGGGGGCCCAGGGAGCAGTTCTTC. Encoded protein: CASSVTSGGPREQFF. This rearrangement joins TRBV19 to TRBJ2-1; 13 positions agree with TRBD2. This CDR3 has 15 residues. Losses at the gene ends were 5 bases for V and 10 bases for J; bases not matched to a gene: 8. Looked up from germline, CDR1 is LNHDA and CDR2 is SQIVND (reference sequence).